The 27 T cell receptor beta chains presented below share a single source sample, sequenced in a study of a mutant IDH1 vaccine in newly diagnosed glioma. The repertoire was sequenced with immunoSEQ multiplex PCR; TCRdb's copy has only in-frame clones and lacks some. The top ten clones hold 7% to 9% of a sample with about 92,000 clones, roughly 77% of them seen once. As for time point: baseline, week 1 (first vaccination visit). The treatment is: pre-vaccination baseline after standard-of-care therapy. The material sequenced was PBMCs, taken from a glioma patient treated with radiotherapy, temozolomide or both. Every receptor here comes from a man aged 40-55 years with glioma.

The chain recombines TRBV6-5 with TRBJ2-5; TRBD2 agrees at 9 bases. Matching the DNA end better, TRBJ2-7 makes the J call doubtful. In germline, CDR1 is MNHEY, CDR2 SVGAGI. This CDR3 has 14 residues. CDR3 bases: TGTGCCAGCCGGAGGGCGGGGGGGCTCTACGAGCAGTACTTC. It encodes CASRRAGGLYEQYF.

V usage is TRBV27 and J usage is TRBJ2-5; D is perhaps TRBD2 (6 bases). V was clipped by 3 bases and J by 2 bases, with 10 bases between them. The CDR3 loop spans 14 amino acids. Germline CDR1 MNHEY, CDR2 SMNVEV (reference sequence). CDR3 bases: TGTGCCAGCAGTTTTCACGGGGGACAAGAGACCCAGTACTTC. This codes for CASSFHGGQETQYF.

The chain uses TRBV5-4 and TRBJ2-2; tentatively, D is TRBD2 (7 bases). The CDR3 length is 16 residues. Germline V lookup: CDR1 SGHNT, CDR2 YYREEE (reference sequence). Trimming pared 4 bases from V and 1 base from J, leaving 14 bases between. The CDR3, as DNA: TGTGCCAGCAGCACCCCGGGGGGCGAGAACACCGGGGAGCTGTTTTTT. This encodes CASSTPGGENTGELFF.

This clone has only a few counts. The chain is built from TRBV2 and TRBJ2-4; tentatively, D is TRBD1 (6 bases). V lost 4 bases and J 9 bases, leaving 22 bases between the germline ends. The CDR3 extends over 16 amino acids. Per germline, CDR1 SNHLY and CDR2 FYNNEI. The CDR3 bases are TGTGCCAGCAGTGGATGGACAGCCGGAGAGGTATTCATTCAGTACTTC. It codes for CASSGWTAGEVFIQYF.

CDR3 in amino acids: CASSQDPGGRSGANVLTF. As DNA, the CDR3 is TGCGCCAGCAGCCAAGACCCCGGGGGCAGATCTGGGGCCAACGTCCTGACTTTC. V is TRBV4-3 and J is TRBJ2-6, with D perhaps given as TRBD1 or TRBD2 (6 bases each). Trimming removed 0 bases from V and 1 base from J, with 13 bases in between. The CDR3 is 18 residues long. Germline-derived CDR1 and CDR2 are LGHNA and YSLEER.

This sequence joins TRBV11-1 and TRBJ1-1; D unresolved. The V gene lost 8 bases and the J gene lost 4 bases, with 14 bases spanning the gap. Germline V CDR1 and CDR2: SGHAT, FQDESV (reference sequence). CDR3 size: 13 residues. CDR3 nucleotides: TGTGCCAGCTCCCTCAAGGGAGGCACTGAAGCTTTCTTT. Its protein product is CASSLKGGTEAFF.

In the case of this clone: Other DNA sequences in the sample encode the same CDR3. V usage is TRBV18 and J usage is TRBJ2-1, with D tentatively TRBD1 or TRBD2 (6 bases each). Germline V gene sequence: CDR1 KGHSH, CDR2 LQKENI. Trimming removed 3 bases from V and 6 bases from J, with 9 bases in between. The CDR3 contains 13 residues. DNA of the CDR3: TGTGCCAGCTCACCGGGGGGCGGCAATGAGCAGTTCTTC. It is translated as CASSPGGGNEQFF.

The chain joins TRBV4-3 to TRBJ2-7; TRBD1 matches 8 bases. The CDR3 sequence is 14 residues long. Per the germline V gene, CDR1 is LGHNA and CDR2 is YSLEER. After removal of 1 base from V and 3 bases from J, the junction contained 2 bases not matched to a gene. The CDR3, as DNA: TGCGCCAGCAGCCAAGTCACAGGGGGCTACGAGCAGTACTTC. It yields the protein CASSQVTGGYEQYF.

This CDR3 reads CASSLFLYEQYF. The CDR3 DNA follows: TGTGCCAGCAGCTTGTTTTTATACGAGCAGTACTTC. This rearrangement joins TRBV11-2 to TRBJ2-7; unclear D gene. V was pared by 3 bases and J by 4 bases, with 7 bases between. CDR3 length equals 12 residues. The germline V gene has CDR1 SGHAT and CDR2 FQNNGV.

The V gene is TRBV5-6, the J gene TRBJ1-3; D unclear. Germline values: CDR1 SGHDT, CDR2 YYEEEE. This CDR3 is 13 amino acids long. With 7 bases removed from V and 2 bases from J, the gap between germline ends came to 10 bases. The CDR3 spells CASYRRTGNTIYF. The CDR3 DNA reads TGTGCCAGCTACAGAAGGACTGGAAACACCATATATTTT. The full variable domain, rest sourced from reference TRBV5-6 and TRBJ1-3, is DAGVTQSPTHLIKTRGQQVTLRCSPKSGHDTVSWYQQALGQGPQFIFQYYEEEERQRGNFPDRFSGHQFPNYSSELNVNALLLGDSALYLCASYRRTGNTIYFGEGSWLTVV.

The V call is TRBV5-1, the J call TRBJ2-1; 14 nucleotides line up with TRBD2. Germline-derived CDR1 and CDR2 are SGHRS and YFSETQ. CDR3 length equals 14 residues. V was clipped by 4 bases and J by 14 bases; unmatched bases: 8. CDR3: CASSVRLAGGQEFF. The CDR3 coding sequence is TGCGCCAGCAGCGTCCGACTAGCGGGGGGGCAAGAGTTCTTC.

V is TRBV10-3 and J is TRBJ1-1, with no clear D. The V gene lost 8 bases and the J gene lost 4 bases, with 11 bases spanning the gap. Germline V gene data show CDR1 as ENHRY and CDR2 as SYGVKD. This CDR3 has 12 amino acids. The CDR3 DNA reads as TGTGCCATCCAATCCGTAGGCACTGAAGCTTTCTTT. Translation gives CAIQSVGTEAFF.

The rearrangement links TRBV7-2 to TRBJ2-5; D possibly corresponds to TRBD2 (6 bases). Gene TRBJ2-7 matches the end of the DNA better, so the J call may be wrong. The CDR3 contains 13 residues. In germline, CDR1 is SGHTA, CDR2 FQGNSA. The CDR3 DNA is TGTGCCAGCATCGCGGGGCTCTCCTACGAGCAGTACTTC. Translating gives CASIAGLSYEQYF.

The chain combines TRBV28 with TRBJ2-7; 11 bases are a match to TRBD2. CDR3 size: 16 residues. J gave up 2 bases and V 5 bases, and 8 bases lay outside the gene matches. The germline gives CDR1 MDHEN, CDR2 SYDVKM. CDR3: CASSPLAGGPTYEQYF. As DNA, the CDR3 is TGTGCCAGCAGTCCTTTAGCGGGAGGGCCAACCTACGAGCAGTACTTC. Complete variable domain (other parts from reference TRBV28 and TRBJ2-7): DVKVTQSSRYLVKRTGEKVFLECVQDMDHENMFWYRQDPGLGLRLIYFSYDVKMKEKGDIPEGYSVSREKKERFSLILESASTNQTSMYLCASSPLAGGPTYEQYFGPGTRLTVT.

The V and J genes are TRBV9 and TRBJ2-1, with 12 bases matching TRBD2. This CDR3 contains 17 residues. Per germline, CDR1 SGDLS and CDR2 YYNGEE. V shed 0 bases and J 0 bases; nucleotides not matched to a gene: 1. The chain's CDR3 is CASSVETSGGSYNEQFF. As DNA, the CDR3 is TGTGCCAGCAGCGTAGAGACTAGCGGGGGCTCCTACAATGAGCAGTTCTTC.

CDR3 nucleotide sequence: TGTGCCAGCAACCCGGGAGAAGAGACCCAGTACTTC. Protein: CASNPGEETQYF. The rearrangement joins TRBV5-8 to TRBJ2-5; weak D call: TRBD2 (6 bases). Trimming left V 6 bases short and J 3 bases short, with 9 bases between. Per germline, CDR1 SGHTS and CDR2 YDEGEE. The CDR3 runs 12 residues.

V is TRBV5-6 and J is TRBJ1-6; 7 bases agree with TRBD1. The CDR3 consists of 17 residues. The germline V gene encodes CDR1 SGHDT and CDR2 YYEEEE. Trimming removed 4 bases from V and 4 bases from J; junction bases left unmatched: 11. CDR3 in amino acids: CASSLSRDRAYNSPLHF. DNA of the CDR3: TGTGCCAGCAGCCTGAGCAGGGACAGAGCTTATAATTCACCCCTCCACTTT.

CDR3 in DNA: TGTGCCAGCAGTGAAGGTTGGGGGGCCCACTATGGCTACACCTTC. It yields the protein CASSEGWGAHYGYTF. The chain employs TRBV6-1 and TRBJ1-2; tentatively, D is TRBD1 (6 bases). Germline V gene data show CDR1 as MNHNS and CDR2 as SASEGT. The ends were cut back, 1 base at V and 3 bases at J, with 12 bases in the middle. The CDR3 is 15 amino acids.

This chain joins TRBV7-9 and TRBJ1-2; maybe TRBD1 (6 bases). Trimming removed 2 bases from V and 4 bases from J, with 11 bases in between. The CDR3 runs 14 residues. Germline V gene lookup returns CDR1 SEHNR and CDR2 FQNEAQ (reference sequence). The CDR3 sequence is CASSLRGRTYGYTF. In DNA, the CDR3 is TGTGCCAGCAGCTTAAGGGGGAGGACCTATGGCTACACCTTC.

This clone was counted a few times. This chain joins TRBV29-1 and TRBJ1-2; perhaps TRBD1 as D (6 bases). Germline CDR1 reads SQVTM; CDR2 reads ANQGSEA. This CDR3 is built from 12 residues. Between the trimmed V and J ends, which lost 3 bases and 7 bases, there was a span of 12 bases. The CDR3 sequence: CSVESGAAGYTF. The CDR3 coding sequence is TGCAGCGTTGAGTCGGGGGCTGCTGGCTACACCTTC. Variable domain in full (rest from reference TRBV29-1 and TRBJ1-2): SAVISQKPSRDICQRGTSLTIQCQVDSQVTMMFWYRQQPGQSLTLIATANQGSEATYESGFVIDKFPISRPNLTFSTLTVSNMSPEDSSIYLCSVESGAAGYTFGSGTRLTVV.

The V call is TRBV4-1, the J call TRBJ2-1, with 13 bases matching TRBD2. Germline values: CDR1 MGHRA, CDR2 YSYEKL. CDR3 length equals 16 residues. V gave up 5 bases and J gave up 7 bases; unmatched junction bases: 8. CDR3 loop: CASSGGLAGDGNEQFF. The CDR3 DNA reads as TGCGCCAGCAGCGGAGGACTAGCGGGAGATGGGAATGAGCAGTTCTTC.

CDR3 bases: TGTGCCAGCAGTTCCCCGACAGGGGGAACCCACGAGCAGTACTTC. Its protein is CASSSPTGGTHEQYF. The genes are TRBV28 and TRBJ2-7; 9 bases map to TRBD1. The CDR3 extends over 15 amino acids. From germline, CDR1 is MDHEN and CDR2 SYDVKM. V was clipped by 4 bases and J by 5 bases; unmatched bases: 9.

The chain carries TRBV7-6 and TRBJ1-2; possible D gene TRBD1, 6 bases. Germline V gene data show CDR1 as SGHVS and CDR2 as FNYEAQ. V was pared by 1 base and J by 1 base, with 10 bases between. There are 15 residues in the CDR3. The CDR3 sequence: CASSLGTDSNYGYTF. In DNA form, the CDR3 reads TGTGCCAGCAGCTTAGGGACAGATAGTAACTATGGCTACACCTTC. Full variable domain (remainder filled in from reference TRBV7-6 and TRBJ1-2): GAGVSQSPRYKVTKRGQDVALRCDPISGHVSLYWYRQALGQGPEFLTYFNYEAQQDKSGLPNDRFSAERPEGSISTLTIQRTEQRDSAMYRCASSLGTDSNYGYTFGSGTRLTVV.

This chain links TRBV18 with TRBJ1-1; maybe TRBD1 (5 bases). V gave up 4 bases and J gave up 4 bases, with 22 bases separating them. The CDR3 length is 17 residues. In germline, CDR1 is KGHSH, CDR2 LQKENI. CDR3: CASSRSSNRGPSTEAFF. CDR3 nucleotide sequence: TGTGCCAGCTCACGGAGCTCGAACCGGGGCCCCAGCACTGAAGCTTTCTTT.

There are a few counts of this clone. The V call is TRBV7-8, the J call TRBJ2-5, with D uncertain. CDR3 size: 13 residues. CDR1 is SGHVS, CDR2 FQNEAQ, per germline. V lost 3 bases to trimming and J lost 5 bases, with 10 bases between them. As DNA, the CDR3 is TGTGCCAGCAGCTTTAAATCCGGGGAGACCCAGTACTTC. Translation: CASSFKSGETQYF.

J is TRBJ2-7 and V is TRBV7-9; D is unresolved. The CDR3 is 12 amino acids. Germline V gene data show CDR1 as SEHNR and CDR2 as FQNEAQ (reference sequence). Trimming removed 5 bases at V and 10 bases at J, with 15 bases between. CDR3 nucleotide sequence: TGTGCCAGCAGCCCAGTGGTCGGACGTCAGTACTTC. Amino acid sequence: CASSPVVGRQYF.

The genes are TRBV2 and TRBJ2-2; D remains unclear. Trimming left V 6 bases short and J 9 bases short, with 14 bases between. This CDR3 has 13 amino acids. Germline V gene lookup returns CDR1 SNHLY and CDR2 FYNNEI. In nucleotides, the CDR3 is TGTGCCAGCAGCCCCCCCCCGGGCCGGGAGCTGTTTTTT. It yields the protein CASSPPPGRELFF.